This T cell receptor (beta chain) was recorded in a study of beta chain features in type 1 diabetes listed by TCRdb under 2018. Study-level background: Patients and healthy donors did not differ in mean age, gender distribution, total cell number or subset yield. Regulatory and stem cell-like memory subsets were obtained from only 8 patients and roughly eight healthy donors, while naive and central memory subsets were obtained from all 30 or so donors. The study compared TCRB repertoires of sorted circulating CD4+ T cell subsets between recently diagnosed type 1 diabetes patients and matched healthy donors. A total of 107,917,701 sorted cells were examined across all samples, and a strong correlation was observed between cell number per subset and RNA yield.

The entire isolated RNA was reverse transcribed using the High Capacity cDNA Reverse Transcription Kit, and thus expressed TCRB transcripts were sequenced. Deep immunoSEQ sequencing was applied to naive, central memory and regulatory T cell samples, giving an average of roughly 3.5 million total reads per sample. After sorted cells were lysed in RLT buffer, RNA was extracted with DNase-treated RNeasy Micro or Mini kits, with the choice depending on cell number. To prevent cross-contamination, each cell subset was processed individually, whereas patient and healthy donor samples were processed jointly. TCRB sequences were amplified from cDNA with the immunoSEQ multiplex PCR, producing 87-bp fragments spanning the CDR3 region. Sequencing of the amplicons was performed on the Illumina HiSeq platform. In the original analysis: Synthetic template baselines were used to correct PCR bias computationally, reads within Hamming distance 2 were collapsed together, and singletons that could not be merged were discarded. By aligning reads against IMGT, V, D and J genes, CDR3 length, and insertions or deletions at six rearrangement sites were assigned. Within each subset, clonotype counts were normalized to sorted cell number, after which true diversity and Gini coefficients were computed with the tcR R package. The overlap coefficient, calculated on TCRB nucleotide sequences, was used to measure repertoire sharing. As a proxy for the pre-selection repertoire, out-of-frame TCRB sequences from naive cells were analyzed. In TCRdb, the immuneACCESS table is reduced to in-frame sequences with V and J assigned. These tables do not hold every clone; where another copy was compared, an unresolved V gene accounts for under half, and the others remain unexplained. Clone size and the V and J calls come from that table; the DNA yielded D and trimming. The sample includes 850,000 to 900,000 clones, with 17% observed a single time. The ten largest clones represent 0.023% of the sample.

Overall results and qualifications from the work: The naive, central memory and regulatory TCRB repertoires appeared to resemble one another more closely among patients than among healthy donors. Patients with type 1 diabetes made fewer insertions and deleted more nucleotides at VDJ recombination sites, implying thymic rearrangement abnormalities. Sequencing cDNA rather than genomic DNA could over-represent highly expressing activated cells, although activation and CD3 levels did not differ between groups. Only small numbers of individuals were included in the HLA sub-analyses, which left unresolved whether HLA type had any influence on TCRB rearrangement. A moderate but significant shortening of TCRB CDR3 length was observed in type 1 diabetes patients in all four CD4+ subsets. PCR might favor shorter templates, but patient and control samples were amplified and corrected together, so any skew would affect both groups equally.

Turning to this clone: It has no known antigen specificity. It has no much larger one-base neighbor in the sample; base qualities were not kept. This specimen includes other DNA sequences encoding the same CDR3.

Each donor gave one peripheral blood draw, about 100 mL on average, collected into heparinised tubes. A BD FACSAria II was used to sort naive, central memory, regulatory and stem cell-like memory CD4+ T cells with a panel that included CD45RO, CCR7, CD25, CD127, CD95 and CD27. A purity above 95% was achieved for all sorted populations. PBMCs were isolated right away by Lymphoprep density gradient centrifugation and were stained directly, without culture. To minimize batch effects, samples were stained and sorted in pairs, one healthy donor with one patient per experiment. Germline trimming amounts to 1 base on V and 4 bases on J, with 6 as the count of junction bases outside the gene matches. The CDR3 starts with the cysteine, ends with the phenylalanine, and has 15 residues. The CDR3 DNA has 45 bases and is translated from base 1. The germline V gene encodes CDR1 SEHNR and CDR2 FQNEAQ (reference sequence).

The chain is encoded by TRBV7-9 joined to TRBJ2-5, and TRBD2 matches 7 of the central bases. The source of this sequence is a woman aged 18-35 years in good health. The sequencing input was naive CD4+ T cells from blood. Per the publication, the cell subset or site label means: true naive CD4+ T cells. The CDR3 is CASSLDLRERETQYF. The base sequence is TGTGCCAGCAGCTTAGATTTGCGGGAGAGAGAGACCCAGTACTTC.